This T cell receptor beta chain came from a study of blood T cell repertoires in COVID-19. Overall study: Nucleic acid was either cDNA or gDNA, and it came from T cells, B-cell-depleted T cells, or PBMCs.

Produced via immunoSEQ multiplex PCR; TCRdb's table is partial and in-frame only. The sample carries about 200,000 clones, approximately 84% recorded once. Germline CDR1 reads SGDLS; CDR2 reads YYNGEE. This CDR3 is 15 amino acids long. With V trimmed by 3 bases and J by 10 bases, 6 bases remained unmatched. This chain connects TRBV9 to TRBJ1-6; 11 bases line up with TRBD1. Sequencing was done on a sample of peripheral blood. The source of this sequence is a man aged 50 to 60 with acute or convalescent COVID-19. The CDR3 loop reads CASSAGQGAGSPLHF. The CDR3 DNA reads TGTGCCAGCAGCGCAGGACAGGGGGCAGGGTCACCCCTCCACTTT.